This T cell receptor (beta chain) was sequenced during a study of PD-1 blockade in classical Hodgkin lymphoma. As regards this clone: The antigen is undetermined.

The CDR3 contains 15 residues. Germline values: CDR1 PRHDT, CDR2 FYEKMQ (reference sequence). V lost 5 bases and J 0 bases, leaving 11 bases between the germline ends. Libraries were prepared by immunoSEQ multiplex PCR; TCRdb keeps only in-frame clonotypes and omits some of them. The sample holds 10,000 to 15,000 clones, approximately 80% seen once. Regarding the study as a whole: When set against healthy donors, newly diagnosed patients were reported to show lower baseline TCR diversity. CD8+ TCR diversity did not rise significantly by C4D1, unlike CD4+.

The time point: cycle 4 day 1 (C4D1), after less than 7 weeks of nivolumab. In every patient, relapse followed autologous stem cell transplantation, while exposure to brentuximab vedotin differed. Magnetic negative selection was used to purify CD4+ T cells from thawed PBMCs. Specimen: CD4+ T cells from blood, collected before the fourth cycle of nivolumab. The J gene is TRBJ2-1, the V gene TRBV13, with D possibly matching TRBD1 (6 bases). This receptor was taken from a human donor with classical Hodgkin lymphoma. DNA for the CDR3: TGTGCCAGCAGCCGTGACAGGATCTCCTACAATGAGCAGTTCTTC. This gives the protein CASSRDRISYNEQFF.